Listed here are 9 T cell receptor beta chains from one sample, sequenced in a study of CD8 T cells in ankylosing spondylitis. TCRdb redid the calling of the 5' RACE reads with MiXCR, one entry per CDR3 protein. The data contain about 130,000 distinct CDR3 sequences, roughly 8.8% of them singletons. The sequencing input was blood, either unsorted or a sorted T cell fraction (not recorded which). Receptor source: a male donor with ankylosing spondylitis or in good health (not recorded which).

There are many counts of this clonotype. The chain carries TRBV27 and TRBJ1-5, with a weak D call TRBD1 (5 bases). The CDR3 has 15 amino acids. Trimming took off 6 bases at V and 0 bases at J, with 12 bases between the two ends. Germline V gene lookup returns CDR1 MNHEY and CDR2 SMNVEV (reference sequence). CDR3 residues: CASSRRGSSNQPQHF. The CDR3 nucleotides read TGTGCCAGCAGCAGGCGGGGGTCTAGCAATCAGCCCCAGCATTTT.

In its sample, this clonotype was seen many times. The chain combines TRBV7-2 with TRBJ2-1; D is unresolved. Trimming shortened V by 3 bases and J by 4 bases, and 10 bases separated the two germline ends. The CDR3 totals 14 residues. CDR1 and CDR2 (germline): SGHTA, FQGNSA. The CDR3 region has the DNA TGTGCCAGCAGCTTCTGGACGAAGTACAATGAGCAGTTCTTC. It specifies CASSFWTKYNEQFF.

This clonotype has ten or more counts. The chain carries TRBV20-1 and TRBJ2-5, with 8 bases lining up with TRBD1. The V segment lost 3 bases and the J segment 7 bases; nucleotides outside the gene matches: 7. Germline CDR1 and CDR2: DFQATT and SNEGSKA (reference sequence). The CDR3 spans 13 residues. CDR3 nucleotide sequence: TGCAGTGCTAGGGACAGGGCCGGGGGGACCCAGTACTTC. Translating it yields CSARDRAGGTQYF.

The table lists this clonotype with a few counts. The V call is TRBV24-1, the J call TRBJ2-7; 8 nucleotides match TRBD1. The CDR3 covers 13 residues. CDR1 and CDR2 from the germline V gene are KGHDR and SFDVKD. V lost 4 bases, J lost 5 bases, and 3 bases stayed unmatched. The CDR3 is CATSDRTGNEQYF. In DNA, the CDR3 is TGTGCCACCAGTGACCGGACAGGGAACGAGCAGTACTTC.

This clonotype was counted many times. The V and J genes are TRBV7-9 and TRBJ2-3; 8 positions agree with TRBD2. Germline assignment: CDR1 SEHNR and CDR2 FQNEAQ (reference sequence). The CDR3 is made up of 15 amino acids. V lost 1 base to trimming and J lost 5 bases; unmatched junction nucleotides: 5. CDR3 amino acids: CASSLGFLAGDTQYF. The CDR3 DNA reads as TGTGCCAGCAGCTTAGGGTTCCTAGCGGGAGATACGCAGTATTTT. Complete variable domain (other parts from reference TRBV7-9 and TRBJ2-3): DTGVSQNPRHKITKRGQNVTFRCDPISEHNRLYWYRQTLGQGPEFLTYFQNEAQLEKSRLLSDRFSAERPKGSFSTLEIQRTEQGDSAMYLCASSLGFLAGDTQYFGPGTRLTVL.

There are many counts of this clonotype. The V and J genes are TRBV11-1 and TRBJ2-1, with 8 positions matching TRBD1. CDR3 length: 17 residues. Trimming took 6 bases from V and 1 from J; bases not matched to a gene: 11. Germline V gene data show CDR1 as SGHAT and CDR2 as FQDESV (reference sequence). The CDR3 bases are TGTGCCAGCAGTTCAGGGGGCCGATCGAAGTCCTACAATGAGCAGTTCTTC. Protein: CASSSGGRSKSYNEQFF.

This clonotype occurred many times. The gene calls are TRBV5-5 and TRBJ2-2, with a tentative D call TRBD1 (6 bases). The ends were cut back, 4 bases at V and 2 bases at J, with 9 bases in the middle. Germline values: CDR1 SGHKS, CDR2 YYEKEE (reference sequence). The CDR3 spans 14 residues. CDR3 region: CASSQGHNTGELFF. CDR3 DNA: TGTGCCAGCAGCCAGGGACATAACACCGGGGAGCTGTTTTTT.

Ten or more counts support this clonotype. The chain uses TRBV29-1 and TRBJ2-3, with D hard to call. CDR3 length equals 13 residues. Germline CDR1 SQVTM, CDR2 ANQGSEA. V lost 6 bases, J lost 0 bases, and 10 bases lay in between. The CDR3, as DNA: TGCAGCGTGCCCCGTGGGAGCACAGATACGCAGTATTTT. It is translated as CSVPRGSTDTQYF.

This clonotype was counted only a few times. CDR3 loop: CASSEGWARETQYF. CDR3 DNA: TGTGCCAGCAGTGAAGGGTGGGCTCGAGAGACCCAGTACTTC. V is TRBV25-1 and J is TRBJ2-5; D uncertain. The CDR3 sequence is 14 residues long. CDR1 MGHDK and CDR2 SYGVNS come from the germline V gene. V was shortened by 2 bases and J by 4 bases, with 11 bases between the two germline ends.